This T cell receptor beta chain was recovered during a study of T cells expressing NK-cell markers. Per germline, CDR1 SGHTA and CDR2 FQGNSA. This CDR3 comprises 16 residues. TCRdb reanalyzed the 5' RACE reads and collapses them to one entry per CDR3 protein, without DNA. The listing records fewer than 550,000 distinct CDR3 sequences. The sequenced sample was blood T cells: a sorted CD56 or NKG2C T cell subset, CD4+ or CD8+ T cells, or bulk PBMC T cells (not recorded which). This clonotype originated in a woman in her fifties or sixties in good health. The chain has TRBV7-2 and TRBJ2-1; TCRdb lists TRBD2, though no DNA is available to test this call. This CDR3 reads CASSSVWRERYNEQFF.